The TCR beta chain under discussion was sequenced for a study of blood T cell repertoires in COVID-19. Looking at the study overall: The cDNA or gDNA used as material had been derived from T cells, B-cell-depleted T cells, or PBMCs.

V was shortened by 0 bases and J by 0 bases, with 17 bases between the two germline ends. Looked up from germline, CDR1 is LGHNA and CDR2 is YNFKEQ. This CDR3 is 18 amino acids long. The authors' processing: How many nucleated cells were present was estimated from reference gene primer amplification. TCRdb's table, derived via immunoSEQ multiplex PCR, lists solely in-frame clones and lacks some. The D gene and trimming were derived from the DNA, and the V and J assignments and clone size from that table. The sample has over 100,000 clones; about four fifths are singletons. The genes are TRBV4-2 and TRBJ1-2; a weak D match, TRBD1 (6 bases). Sequencing was carried out using peripheral blood. This TCR derives from a human donor in a cohort sampled during active COVID-19. CDR3 in amino acids: CASSQDLRATGANYGYTF. The CDR3 DNA is TGTGCCAGCAGCCAAGATCTTAGGGCGACAGGAGCTAACTATGGCTACACCTTC.